This TCR beta chain was captured in a study of blood T cell repertoires in COVID-19. Study information: Researchers got acute and convalescent COVID-19 samples from the United States, Italy and Spain. Sample material is recorded as cDNA or gDNA derived from T cells, B-cell-depleted T cells, or PBMCs.

Germline V gives CDR1 MDHEN, CDR2 SYDVKM. The CDR3 totals 13 residues. V lost 6 bases, J lost 11 bases, and 16 bases lay in between. Original handling: Estimates of nucleated cell counts were drawn from the amplification of reference gene primers. TCRdb's table, derived via immunoSEQ multiplex PCR, lists solely in-frame clones and lacks some. That table gives V, J and clone size, and the DNA gave D and trimming. The repertoire has some 210,000 clones, roughly 89% of them found once; the top ten carry over 9%. The source of this sequence is a man between 18 and 35 years old with acute COVID-19. This chain links TRBV28 with TRBJ1-4, with D perhaps matching TRBD1 (6 bases). Sequencing was carried out using PBMCs or T cells enriched from blood (not recorded which). CDR3: CASSRTVQDKLFF. In DNA, the CDR3 is TGTGCCAGCAGCCGGACAGTTCAGGATAAACTGTTTTTT. The variable domain in full, completed from reference TRBV28 and TRBJ1-4, reads DVKVTQSSRYLVKRTGEKVFLECVQDMDHENMFWYRQDPGLGLRLIYFSYDVKMKEKGDIPEGYSVSREKKERFSLILESASTNQTSMYLCASSRTVQDKLFFGSGTQLSVL.